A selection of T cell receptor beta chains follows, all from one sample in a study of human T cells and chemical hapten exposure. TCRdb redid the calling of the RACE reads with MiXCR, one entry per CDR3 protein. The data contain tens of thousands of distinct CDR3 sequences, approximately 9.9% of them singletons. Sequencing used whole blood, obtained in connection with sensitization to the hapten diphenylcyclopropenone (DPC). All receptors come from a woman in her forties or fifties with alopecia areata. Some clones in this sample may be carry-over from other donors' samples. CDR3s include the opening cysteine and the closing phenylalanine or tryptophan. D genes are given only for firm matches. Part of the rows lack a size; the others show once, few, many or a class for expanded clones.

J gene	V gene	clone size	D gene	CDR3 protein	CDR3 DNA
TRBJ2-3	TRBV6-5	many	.	CASSADRLTTDTQYF	TGTGCCAGCAGTGCTGACAGGCTAACGACAGATACGCAGTATTTT
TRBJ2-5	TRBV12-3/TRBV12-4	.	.	CASSPREETQYF	TGTGCCAGCAGCCCCCGGGAAGAGACCCAGTACTTC
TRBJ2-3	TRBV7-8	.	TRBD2	CASSLGGLASPDTQYF	TGTGCCAGCAGCTTAGGTGGACTAGCGAGCCCAGATACGCAGTATTTT
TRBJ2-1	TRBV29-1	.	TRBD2	CSVRLAEQFF	TGCAGCGTTAGACTAGCAGAGCAGTTCTTC
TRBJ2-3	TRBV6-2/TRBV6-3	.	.	CASSYRGHLTDTQYF	TGTGCCAGCAGTTACCGCGGGCACCTCACAGATACGCAGTATTTT
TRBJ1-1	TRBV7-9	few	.	CASSLGSGMAFF	TGTGCCAGCAGCTTAGGCTCGGGAATGGCTTTCTTT
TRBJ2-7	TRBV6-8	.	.	CASGERQVYEQYF	TGTGCCAGCGGGGAGAGACAGGTCTACGAGCAGTACTTC
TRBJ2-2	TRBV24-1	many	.	CATSAIGQPTGELFF	TGTGCCACCAGTGCCATCGGACAGCCCACCGGGGAGCTGTTTTTT
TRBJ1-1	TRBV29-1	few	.	CSAGFGEAFF	TGCAGCGCTGGTTTTGGTGAAGCTTTCTTT
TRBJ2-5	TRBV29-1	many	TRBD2	CSVRTSDQETQYF	TGCAGCGTTAGAACTAGCGACCAAGAGACCCAGTACTTC
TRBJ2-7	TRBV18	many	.	CASSMTSPYEQYF	TGTGCCAGCTCAATGACCTCACCCTACGAGCAGTACTTC
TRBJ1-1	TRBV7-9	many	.	CASSGGEPMNTEAFF	TGTGCCAGCTCTGGAGGGGAACCAATGAACACTGAAGCTTTCTTT
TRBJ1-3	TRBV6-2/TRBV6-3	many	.	CASRPRGQRRNTIYF	TGTGCCAGCAGACCACGCGGACAGCGCCGAAACACCATATATTTT
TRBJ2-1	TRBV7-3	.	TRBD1	CASSRGQGYNEQFF	TGTGCCAGCAGTCGTGGACAGGGTTACAATGAGCAGTTCTTC
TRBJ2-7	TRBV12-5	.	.	CATSTGPANEQYF	TGTGCTACCTCGACAGGACCTGCCAACGAGCAGTACTTC
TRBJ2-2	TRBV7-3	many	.	CASSLTVAGRNTGELFF	TGTGCCAGCAGCTTAACCGTGGCGGGGCGGAACACCGGGGAGCTGTTTTTT
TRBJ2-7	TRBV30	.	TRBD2	CAWRETSGNSYEQYF	TGTGCCTGGAGGGAAACTAGCGGGAATAGTTACGAGCAGTACTTC
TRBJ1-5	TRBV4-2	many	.	CASSQDAGNQPQHF	TGTGCCAGCAGCCAAGATGCGGGCAATCAGCCCCAGCATTTT
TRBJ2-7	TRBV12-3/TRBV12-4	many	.	CASMGFHEQYF	TGTGCCAGCATGGGGTTCCACGAGCAGTACTTC
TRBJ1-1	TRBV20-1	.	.	CSARDQVEAFF	TGCAGTGCTAGAGATCAGGTCGAAGCTTTCTTT
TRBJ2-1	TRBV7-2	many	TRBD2	CASSLFGTSGLYNEQFF	TGTGCCAGCAGCTTATTCGGGACTAGCGGCCTCTACAATGAGCAGTTCTTC
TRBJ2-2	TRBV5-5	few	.	CASSQTTSGTGELFF	TGTGCCAGCAGCCAGACGACTAGTGGTACCGGGGAGCTGTTTTTT
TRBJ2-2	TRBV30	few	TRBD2	CAWTPGGGTGELFF	TGTGCCTGGACCCCGGGAGGGGGGACCGGGGAGCTGTTTTTT
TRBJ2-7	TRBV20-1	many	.	CSAPRGLAYEQYF	TGCAGTGCCCCCCGCGGACTGGCATACGAGCAGTACTTC
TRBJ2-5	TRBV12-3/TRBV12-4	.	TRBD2	CASTPGGRVETQYF	TGTGCCAGCACCCCGGGGGGGAGGGTGGAGACCCAGTACTTC